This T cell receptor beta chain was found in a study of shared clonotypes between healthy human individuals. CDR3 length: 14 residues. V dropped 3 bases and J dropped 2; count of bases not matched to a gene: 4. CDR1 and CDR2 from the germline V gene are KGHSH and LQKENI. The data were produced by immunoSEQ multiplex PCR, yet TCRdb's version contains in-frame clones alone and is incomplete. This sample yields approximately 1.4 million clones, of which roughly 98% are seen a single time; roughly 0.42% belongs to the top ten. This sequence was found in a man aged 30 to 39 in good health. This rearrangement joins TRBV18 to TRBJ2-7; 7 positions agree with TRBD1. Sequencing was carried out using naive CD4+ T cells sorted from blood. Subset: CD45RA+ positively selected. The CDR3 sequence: CASSPSQGTYEQYF. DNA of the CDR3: TGTGCCAGCTCACCTTCACAGGGGACCTACGAGCAGTACTTC.